The 32 T cell receptor beta chains below were found in one sample sequenced in a study of T cell responses to AZD1222 COVID-19 vaccine. Clones were sequenced by immunoSEQ multiplex PCR, and TCRdb holds only the in-frame ones, with some missing. The sample yields about 170,000 clones, around 90% seen once. This material consisted of peripheral blood, taken on day 0 of AZD1222 vaccination. All receptors come from an adult in good health.

This chain connects TRBV3-1 (or the pseudogene TRBV3-2) to TRBJ2-4; D unresolved. This CDR3 contains 16 residues. Germline V CDR1 and CDR2: LGHDT, YNNKEL (reference sequence). Trimming left V 0 bases short and J 0 bases short, with 9 bases between. The CDR3, as DNA: TGTGCCAGCAGCCAAGATGGCAGCGTAGCCAAAAACATTCAGTACTTC. The encoded protein is CASSQDGSVAKNIQYF.

This sequence joins TRBV9 and TRBJ1-6; no clear D gene. CDR3 length equals 14 residues. From germline, CDR1 is SGDLS and CDR2 YYNGEE. Trimming shortened V by 0 bases and J by 8 bases, and 9 bases separated the two germline ends. The CDR3 region has the DNA TGTGCCAGCAGCGTAGAATTTCGGGATTCACCCCTCCACTTT. This sequence encodes CASSVEFRDSPLHF.

This chain uses TRBV5-6 with TRBJ1-1, with 8 bases fitting TRBD1. V shed 4 bases and J 1 base; nucleotides not matched to a gene: 6. Germline-derived CDR1 and CDR2 are SGHDT and YYEEEE. The CDR3 is made up of 15 amino acids. The CDR3 spells CASSGLDRANTEAFF. For the CDR3, the DNA is TGTGCCAGCAGCGGGTTGGACAGGGCGAACACTGAAGCTTTCTTT.

This clone was seen a few times. The chain uses TRBV7-2 and TRBJ1-6; D not certain. V was clipped by 8 bases and J by 0 bases, with 8 bases between them. Germline V gene data show CDR1 as SGHTA and CDR2 as FQGNSA. The CDR3 loop spans 14 amino acids. The CDR3 region is CASGSSSYNSPLHF. Written as DNA, the CDR3 is TGTGCCAGCGGGAGTAGCTCCTATAATTCACCCCTCCACTTT.

This chain links TRBV7-2 with TRBJ1-4; D is unclear. In germline, CDR1 is SGHTA, CDR2 FQGNSA. The CDR3 is made up of 14 amino acids. Trimming left V 5 bases short and J 5 bases short, with 12 bases between. DNA for the CDR3: TGTGCCAGCAGCGATAGGATGGGGAATGAAAAACTGTTTTTT. It codes for CASSDRMGNEKLFF. The whole variable domain, remainder taken from reference TRBV7-2 and TRBJ1-4, is GAGVSQSPSNKVTEKGKDVELRCDPISGHTALYWYRQSLGQGLEFLIYFQGNSAPDKSGLPSDRFSAERTGGSVSTLTIQRTQQEDSAVYLCASSDRMGNEKLFFGSGTQLSVL.

The chain joins TRBV2 to TRBJ2-4, with unresolved D. Germline V CDR1 and CDR2: SNHLY, FYNNEI. V lost 5 bases and J lost 15, with 8 bases in between. The CDR3 totals 9 residues. The CDR3 loop is CASSPGSYF. The CDR3 nucleotides read TGTGCCAGCAGTCCCGGGTCGTACTTC.

This clone was recorded once. This sequence joins TRBV24-1 and TRBJ2-3; no definite D call. The germline gives CDR1 KGHDR, CDR2 SFDVKD. V dropped 3 bases and J dropped 2 bases, with 5 bases sitting between them. The CDR3 consists of 13 residues. The CDR3 is CATSDENTDTQYF. CDR3 sequence (DNA): TGTGCCACCAGTGATGAAAACACAGATACGCAGTATTTT.

This sequence joins TRBV7-8 and TRBJ1-6; D remains unclear. The CDR3 consists of 13 residues. Germline V lookup: CDR1 SGHVS, CDR2 FQNEAQ. V was cut by 2 bases and J by 7 bases, with 6 bases left in between. CDR3 sequence reads: CASSLRHNSPLHF. The CDR3 DNA reads TGTGCCAGCAGCTTAAGGCACAATTCACCCCTCCACTTT.

V and J are TRBV4-2 and TRBJ2-5, with a tentative D call TRBD2 (5 bases). V dropped 1 base and J dropped 0 bases, with 9 bases sitting between them. In germline, CDR1 is LGHNA, CDR2 YNFKEQ. This CDR3 has 15 amino acids. CDR3 residues: CASSQGTSDQETQYF. Written as DNA, the CDR3 is TGTGCCAGCAGCCAAGGGACTTCTGACCAAGAGACCCAGTACTTC.

This chain joins TRBV5-5 and TRBJ2-7; 9 positions match TRBD1. The CDR3 has 15 residues. The germline V gene encodes CDR1 SGHKS and CDR2 YYEKEE (reference sequence). J lost 1 base, V lost 4 bases, and 6 bases had no gene match. The CDR3 nucleotides are TGTGCCAGCAGCAAGCAGGGACAGGGATCCTACGAGCAGTACTTC. Its translation: CASSKQGQGSYEQYF. Full variable domain (outside the CDR3, taken from reference TRBV5-5 and TRBJ2-7): DAGVTQSPTHLIKTRGQQVTLRCSPISGHKSVSWYQQVLGQGPQFIFQYYEKEERGRGNFPDRFSARQFPNYSSELNVNALLLGDSALYLCASSKQGQGSYEQYFGPGTRLTVT.

This clone appeared a few times. The V gene is TRBV5-6, the J gene TRBJ2-5, with D perhaps assigned TRBD1 or TRBD2 (6 bases each). Trimming took 1 base from V and 5 from J, leaving 12 bases between them. In germline, CDR1 is SGHDT, CDR2 YYEEEE. This CDR3 region has 14 residues. CDR3 in amino acids: CASSLMGGLETQYF. The CDR3 nucleotides read TGTGCCAGCAGCTTGATGGGGGGCCTGGAGACCCAGTACTTC.

This chain links TRBV10-2 with TRBJ2-1; possibly TRBD2 for D (5 bases). The CDR3 sequence is 16 residues long. Trimming took off 0 bases at V and 8 bases at J, with 17 bases between the two ends. Per the germline V gene, CDR1 is WSHSY and CDR2 is SAAADI. CDR3 DNA sequence: TGCGCCAGCAGTGAGTCAGGACTGTGGCCTGGGGATGAGCAGTTCTTC. Its protein product is CASSESGLWPGDEQFF.

The gene calls are TRBV4-2 and TRBJ1-1; possibly TRBD1 for D (6 bases). The V gene's germline CDR1 is LGHNA and CDR2 YNFKEQ. CDR3 size: 14 residues. V lost 4 bases and J lost 3, with 12 bases in between. The CDR3 spells CASSRPGQDTEAFF. The DNA for the CDR3 is TGTGCCAGCAGCCGGCCGGGACAAGACACTGAAGCTTTCTTT.

The chain couples TRBV5-1 to TRBJ2-3, with 9 positions matching TRBD2. Germline CDR1 and CDR2: SGHRS and YFSETQ. Germline trimming cut 0 bases from V and 7 bases from J; bases unmatched to any gene: 12. The CDR3 loop spans 17 amino acids. The CDR3 sequence is CASSLEGSGGGRNTQYF. CDR3 bases: TGCGCCAGCAGCTTGGAGGGTAGCGGGGGAGGGAGAAATACGCAGTATTTT. Full variable domain (outside the CDR3, taken from reference TRBV5-1 and TRBJ2-3): KAGVTQTPRYLIKTRGQQVTLSCSPISGHRSVSWYQQTPGQGLQFLFEYFSETQRNKGNFPGRFSGRQFSNSRSEMNVSTLELGDSALYLCASSLEGSGGGRNTQYFGPGTRLTVL.

V usage is TRBV7-9 and J usage is TRBJ2-7; D possibly corresponds to TRBD1 (6 bases). The V end was cut by 0 bases, the J end by 4 bases, with 10 bases between. This CDR3 comprises 14 residues. From germline, CDR1 is SEHNR and CDR2 FQNEAQ (reference sequence). The CDR3 nucleotides are TGTGCCAGCAGCTTAGCGGGGCAGGGGTACGAGCAGTACTTC. Translation: CASSLAGQGYEQYF.

CDR3 sequence: CASTSPRTSGRSRNEQFF. CDR3 nucleotide sequence: TGTGCCAGTACCTCCCCGAGGACTAGCGGGAGGAGCCGAAATGAGCAGTTCTTC. The genes are TRBV19 and TRBJ2-1; 14 bases match TRBD2. The trim removed 7 bases at V and 7 bases at J, leaving 15 bases unmatched. CDR3 length: 18 residues. Germline assignment: CDR1 LNHDA and CDR2 SQIVND (reference sequence).

This clone was seen once. The V call is TRBV4-3, the J call TRBJ1-1; no clear D gene. CDR3 length equals 13 residues. Germline V gives CDR1 LGHNA, CDR2 YSLEER. Trimming shortened V by 3 bases and J by 5 bases, and 10 bases separated the two germline ends. CDR3 DNA: TGCGCCAGCAGCCAGGGTGGTTTGACTGAAGCTTTCTTT. It codes for CASSQGGLTEAFF.

The CDR3 region has the DNA TGTGCCAGCTCACACACAGGGGGAGTAAACTATGGCTACACCTTC. Its protein product is CASSHTGGVNYGYTF. This chain joins TRBV18 and TRBJ1-2, with 8 bases aligning to TRBD1. CDR3 length: 15 amino acids. After removal of 4 bases from V and 2 bases from J, the junction contained 6 bases not matched to a gene. From germline, CDR1 is KGHSH and CDR2 LQKENI. Supplemented by reference TRBV18 and TRBJ1-2, the full variable domain reads NAGVMQNPRHLVRRRGQEARLRCSPMKGHSHVYWYRQLPEEGLKFMVYLQKENIIDESGMPKERFSAEFPKEGPSILRIQQVVRGDSAAYFCASSHTGGVNYGYTFGSGTRLTVV.

V is TRBV6-5 and J is TRBJ2-1; 7 bases map to TRBD1. V lost 10 bases, J lost 1 base, and 7 bases stayed unmatched. Germline-derived CDR1 and CDR2 are MNHEY and SVGAGI. The CDR3 extends over 14 amino acids. The CDR3 DNA follows: TGTGCCACCGCCAACAGGGGATCCTACAATGAGCAGTTCTTC. Amino acids: CATANRGSYNEQFF.

This chain links TRBV30 with TRBJ1-4; perhaps TRBD1 as D (5 bases). The CDR3 sequence is 12 residues long. Trimming stripped 7 bases from V and 8 bases from J, with 14 bases between. Germline CDR1 and CDR2: GTSNPN and SVGIG (reference sequence). CDR3: CAFEGRGEKLFF. As DNA, the CDR3 is TGTGCCTTTGAGGGGCGCGGGGAAAAACTGTTTTTT.

The chain links TRBV6-5 to TRBJ1-4, with D hard to call. The germline V gene encodes CDR1 MNHEY and CDR2 SVGAGI. This CDR3 is built from 14 residues. Trimming removed 7 bases at V and 8 bases at J, with 17 bases between. In nucleotides, the CDR3 is TGTGCCAGCATCTCAGCAGTAGGAGGAGAAAAACTGTTTTTT. Translating gives CASISAVGGEKLFF.

V and J are TRBV19 and TRBJ1-4; D gene uncertain. V dropped 3 bases and J dropped 0 bases, with 11 bases sitting between them. The CDR3 has 16 amino acids. Germline V lookup: CDR1 LNHDA, CDR2 SQIVND (reference sequence). CDR3 bases: TGTGCCAGTAGTATTAATTCAGTTACAACTAATGAAAAACTGTTTTTT. Its protein is CASSINSVTTNEKLFF.

The gene calls are TRBV7-2 and TRBJ2-7, with a possible D match to TRBD1 (5 bases). This CDR3 contains 14 residues. V lost 4 bases to trimming and J lost 3 bases, with 13 bases between them. CDR1 is SGHTA and CDR2 is FQGNSA in the germline V gene. The CDR3 DNA reads TGTGCCAGCAGCTCGCACCGCAGGGACTACGAGCAGTACTTC. Translation gives CASSSHRRDYEQYF.

The J gene is TRBJ2-2, the V gene TRBV11-2; no firm D call. Germline loops: CDR1 SGHAT, CDR2 FQNNGV. The CDR3 loop spans 15 amino acids. Deletions cut 5 bases from V and 0 bases from J, with 10 bases between. CDR3 protein: CASSPDQTNTGELFF. The DNA of the CDR3 is TGTGCCAGCAGCCCCGATCAGACGAACACCGGGGAGCTGTTTTTT.

The chain employs TRBV18 and TRBJ1-1; D remains unclear. CDR1 is KGHSH, CDR2 LQKENI, per germline. This CDR3 spans 17 amino acids. The ends were cut back, 3 bases at V and 7 bases at J, with 24 bases in the middle. The CDR3 coding sequence is TGTGCCAGCTCACCTCGGAGGCTGACATCCACGCAACGTGAAGCTTTCTTT. Its translation is CASSPRRLTSTQREAFF.

The chain employs TRBV30 and TRBJ1-1, with TRBD1 matching 8 bases. Germline V gene data show CDR1 as GTSNPN and CDR2 as SVGIG (reference sequence). This CDR3 contains 14 residues. V was pared by 7 bases and J by 0 bases, with 7 bases of the junction left unmatched. The CDR3 DNA reads TGTGCCTCTGGACAGGGCTGGATGAACACTGAAGCTTTCTTT. This codes for CASGQGWMNTEAFF.

The chain has TRBV19 and TRBJ2-7; 8 bases fit TRBD1. The germline gives CDR1 LNHDA, CDR2 SQIVND (reference sequence). The ends lost 5 bases at V and 5 bases at J; junction bases unmatched: 5. The CDR3 has 13 residues. The CDR3 DNA reads TGTGCCAGTAGTCCCGGGACAGGACACGAGCAGTACTTC. Encoded protein: CASSPGTGHEQYF. Complete variable domain (other parts from reference TRBV19 and TRBJ2-7): DGGITQSPKYLFRKEGQNVTLSCEQNLNHDAMYWYRQDPGQGLRLIYYSQIVNDFQKGDIAEGYSVSREKKESFPLTVTSAQKNPTAFYLCASSPGTGHEQYFGPGTRLTVT.

This sequence joins TRBV7-9 and TRBJ1-1; D is undetermined. V lost 5 bases, J lost 0 bases, and 7 bases lay in between. Per germline, CDR1 SEHNR and CDR2 FQNEAQ (reference sequence). The CDR3 spans 13 residues. The CDR3 DNA sequence: TGTGCCAGCAGCGCGACGGTGAACACTGAAGCTTTCTTT. Encoded protein: CASSATVNTEAFF.

This clone was detected once. This chain joins TRBV5-6 and TRBJ2-1; D ambiguous. Between the trimmed V and J ends, which lost 5 bases and 5 bases, there was a span of 8 bases. There are 12 residues in the CDR3. The germline V gene has CDR1 SGHDT and CDR2 YYEEEE. CDR3 region: CASRLRNNEQFF. The CDR3 DNA follows: TGTGCCAGCAGGCTGCGTAACAATGAGCAGTTCTTC.

This clone was detected only once. V gene TRBV15 combines with J gene TRBJ1-1, with 8 bases fitting TRBD1. Germline V gene data show CDR1 as LNHNV and CDR2 as YYDKDF (reference sequence). The CDR3 runs 15 residues. With V trimmed by 3 bases and J by 1 base, 4 bases remained unmatched. The CDR3 loop reads CATSSRQGWNTEAFF. CDR3 DNA: TGTGCCACCAGCAGCCGACAGGGGTGGAACACTGAAGCTTTCTTT.

DNA of the CDR3: TGCAGCGTTATTAGCGGGGCCCAGTACTTC. Its protein product is CSVISGAQYF. J is TRBJ2-5 and V is TRBV29-1, with 8 bases fitting TRBD2. The V and J ends lost 5 bases and 9 bases, in that order; junction bases with no gene match: 2. Germline CDR1 reads SQVTM; CDR2 reads ANQGSEA. The CDR3 covers 10 residues.

This chain connects TRBV11-1 to TRBJ1-2, with D perhaps matching TRBD1 (5 bases). Germline CDR1 and CDR2: SGHAT and FQDESV (reference sequence). Trimming removed 5 bases at V and 4 bases at J, with 20 bases between. The CDR3 totals 16 residues. The CDR3 DNA follows: TGTGCCAGCAGCCAGTGTGTTAAGGCTGGGACCTATGGCTACACCTTC. It encodes CASSQCVKAGTYGYTF.